Below, 2 T cell receptor beta chains from the same sample are listed, as sequenced in a study of T cell clones after liver transplantation. Measured with immunoSEQ multiplex PCR; TCRdb has only the in-frame clones, and not every one. The table includes about 7,400 clones, about 80% detected once. The sequenced sample was CD8+ T cells from blood, obtained before liver transplant. These receptors originate from a human donor who received a liver transplant.

The V and J genes are TRBV4-1 and TRBJ1-2; perhaps TRBD1 as D (5 bases). The length of the CDR3 is 14 residues. Germline assignment: CDR1 MGHRA and CDR2 YSYEKL. V was trimmed by 0 bases and J by 3 bases, leaving 8 bases between them. This chain's CDR3 is CASSQDQGYYGYTF. Written as DNA, the CDR3 is TGCGCCAGCAGCCAAGATCAGGGTTACTATGGCTACACCTTC.

J is TRBJ2-2 and V is TRBV10-3, with 8 nucleotides matching TRBD2. The CDR3 totals 14 residues. The junction had 4 bases not matched to a gene; V was cut back by 3 bases and J by 7 bases. CDR1 and CDR2 from the germline V gene are ENHRY and SYGVKD. The CDR3: CAISDGGVIGELFF. DNA of the CDR3: TGTGCCATCAGTGACGGGGGGGTAATCGGGGAGCTGTTTTTT.